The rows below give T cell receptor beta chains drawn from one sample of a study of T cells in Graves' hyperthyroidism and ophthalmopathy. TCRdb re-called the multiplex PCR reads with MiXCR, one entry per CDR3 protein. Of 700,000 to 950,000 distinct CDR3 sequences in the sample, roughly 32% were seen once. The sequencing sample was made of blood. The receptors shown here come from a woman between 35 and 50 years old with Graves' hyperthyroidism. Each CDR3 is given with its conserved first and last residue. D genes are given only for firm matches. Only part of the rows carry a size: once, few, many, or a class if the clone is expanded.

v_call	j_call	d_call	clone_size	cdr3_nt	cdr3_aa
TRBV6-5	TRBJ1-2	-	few	TGTGCCAGCAGTTCTTCCGGTCCCTTGGATAGGTATGGCTACACCTTC	CASSSSGPLDRYGYTF
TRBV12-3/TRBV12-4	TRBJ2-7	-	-	TGTGCCAGCAGTTACTGGCCACTGAGCTCCTACGAGCAGTACTTC	CASSYWPLSSYEQYF
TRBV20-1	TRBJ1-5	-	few	TGCAGTGCTAAGGGGGGTTCGCAGGCGCATCAGCCCCAGCATTTT	CSAKGGSQAHQPQHF
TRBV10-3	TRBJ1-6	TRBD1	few	TGTGCCATCAGAAGGACAGGGGATAATTCACCCCTCCACTTT	CAIRRTGDNSPLHF
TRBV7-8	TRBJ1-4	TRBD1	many	TGTGCCAGCACCAGGGGGTCAAATGAAAAACTGTTTTTT	CASTRGSNEKLFF
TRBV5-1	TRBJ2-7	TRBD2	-	TGCGCCAGCACGGACAGATCTAGCGGGACTTGGTCCTACGAGCAGTACTTC	CASTDRSSGTWSYEQYF
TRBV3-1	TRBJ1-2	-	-	TGTGCCAGCAACGGACCCAGCGGCTACACCTTC	CASNGPSGYTF
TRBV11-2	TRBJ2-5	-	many	TGTGCCAGCAGCCGAAGTGGTCGGGAGACCCAGTACTTC	CASSRSGRETQYF
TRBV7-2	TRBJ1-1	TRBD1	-	TGTGCCAGCAGCTTTTCAGACAGGGCTCCGTTTGAAGCTTTCTTT	CASSFSDRAPFEAFF
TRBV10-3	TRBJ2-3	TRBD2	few	TGTGCCATCAGCCGCACTAGCGGCAGCACAGATACGCAGTATTTT	CAISRTSGSTDTQYF
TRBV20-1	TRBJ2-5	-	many	TGCAGTGCTAGACAGAGCCAAGAGACCCAGTACTTC	CSARQSQETQYF
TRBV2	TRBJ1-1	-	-	TGTGCCAGCAGTAAAACCGTATGGGGGCAAGGAAGGACTGAAGCTTTCTTT	CASSKTVWGQGRTEAFF
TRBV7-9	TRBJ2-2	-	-	TGTGCCAGCAGTTTATTGTGGAACACCGGGGAGCTGTTTTTT	CASSLLWNTGELFF
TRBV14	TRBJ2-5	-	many	TGTGCCAGCAGCCAAGGGGGCGCAGGCCCCCGGGGTGAGACCCAGTACTTC	CASSQGGAGPRGETQYF
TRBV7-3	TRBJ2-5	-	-	TGTGCCAGCAGCCCCCGGGCCGCACAGGAGGAGACCCAGCACTTC	CASSPRAAQEETQHF
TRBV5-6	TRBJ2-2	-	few	TGTGCCAGCACCGTTGGCGGGGGCGGTTACACCGGGGAGCTGTTTTTT	CASTVGGGGYTGELFF
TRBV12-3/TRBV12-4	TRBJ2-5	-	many	TGTGCCAGCAGTTATGGGGGACACCAAGAGACCCAGTACTTC	CASSYGGHQETQYF
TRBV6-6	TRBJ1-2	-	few	TGTGCCAGCAGTTACGCGGCAGGTGGGGACTATGGCTACACCTTC	CASSYAAGGDYGYTF
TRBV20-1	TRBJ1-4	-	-	TGCAGTGCTAGATGGGGTCAGGGAGGCGAAAAACTGTTTTTT	CSARWGQGGEKLFF
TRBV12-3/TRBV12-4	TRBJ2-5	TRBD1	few	TGTGCCAGCAGACCGACGACAGGGACCCAAGAGACCCAGTACTTC	CASRPTTGTQETQYF
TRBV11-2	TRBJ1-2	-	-	TGTGCCAGCAGTCGCGCCAGGGATGATATCTATGGCTACACCTTC	CASSRARDDIYGYTF
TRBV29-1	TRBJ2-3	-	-	TGCAGCGTTGAGGGGACAATTGGGGCAGATACGCAGTATTTT	CSVEGTIGADTQYF
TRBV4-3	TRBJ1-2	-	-	TGCGCCAGCAGCCAAGAAGGACTCAACGGGGGTTATGGCTACACCTTC	CASSQEGLNGGYGYTF
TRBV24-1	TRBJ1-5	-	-	TGTGCCACCAGTGATTCTACCAAATATCAGCCCCAGCATTTT	CATSDSTKYQPQHF
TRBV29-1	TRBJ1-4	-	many	TGCAGCGTGAGGGACACCGCAACTAATGAAAAACTGTTTTTT	CSVRDTATNEKLFF
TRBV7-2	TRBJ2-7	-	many	TGTGCCAGCAGCTTATGGGACTCCTACGAGCAGTACTTC	CASSLWDSYEQYF
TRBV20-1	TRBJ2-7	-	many	TGCAGTGCTCCCCAGTACTACGAGCAGTACTTC	CSAPQYYEQYF
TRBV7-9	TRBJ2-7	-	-	TGTGCCAGCAGCTTAGAGATCGGGACCTACGAGCAGTACTTC	CASSLEIGTYEQYF
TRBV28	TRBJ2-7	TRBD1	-	TGTGCCAGCAGCCTTACAGGGGTCGGCACCTACGAGCAGTACTTC	CASSLTGVGTYEQYF
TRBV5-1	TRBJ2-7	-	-	TGCGCCAGCAGCTTGGGAGCCGTTGGGAACGAGCAGTACTTC	CASSLGAVGNEQYF